The 12 T cell receptor beta chains reported below all come from one sample, sequenced in a study of T cell repertoires in cytomegalovirus infection. No cognate antigen is known for these TCRs. TCRdb reprocessed the reads via MiXCR and lists one record per CDR3 protein. Found here are roughly 70,000 distinct CDR3 sequences, 20% of them singletons; the top ten hold 55% to 75%. This specimen consisted of CD8+ T cells from cultured PBMCs, obtained from culture after CMV antigen stimulation. The receptors stem from a human donor in good health (CMV status not recorded). Some clones in this sample may be carry-over from other donors' samples.

In its sample, this clonotype was seen a few times. The rearrangement links TRBV7-9 to TRBJ2-3; D possibly corresponds to TRBD2 (6 bases). V was cut by 4 bases and J by 2 bases, with 16 bases left in between. This CDR3 is built from 16 residues. Germline loops: CDR1 SEHNR, CDR2 FQNEAQ (reference sequence). The CDR3 sequence is CASSSVSGFTTDTQYF. The CDR3 bases are TGTGCCAGCAGCTCAGTGAGCGGGTTTACCACAGATACGCAGTATTTT.

This clonotype has only a few counts. The chain couples TRBV19 to TRBJ2-3, with 8 positions matching TRBD2. CDR1 and CDR2 from the germline V gene are LNHDA and SQIVND (reference sequence). Losses at the gene ends were 0 bases for V and 2 bases for J; bases not matched to a gene: 7. This CDR3 contains 17 residues. The CDR3 DNA is TGTGCCAGTAGTATAGATCCCTGGCGGGGGGACACAGATACGCAGTATTTT. Translation gives CASSIDPWRGDTDTQYF.

This clonotype has more than one count but fewer than ten. This chain joins TRBV7-8 and TRBJ2-3; D may be TRBD1 (6 bases). The CDR3 length is 18 residues. Germline V gene sequence: CDR1 SGHVS, CDR2 FQNEAQ. The V end lost 1 base, the J end lost 4 bases, and 21 bases lay between the germline ends. The CDR3 region has the DNA TGTGCCAGCAGCTTAGTACAGGCTATAGGGGCAGGGGCAGATACGCAGTATTTT. The encoded protein is CASSLVQAIGAGADTQYF.

This chain joins TRBV15 and TRBJ2-3; perhaps D is TRBD1 or TRBD2 (5 bases each). Germline-derived CDR1 and CDR2 are LNHNV and YYDKDF (reference sequence). The CDR3 totals 12 residues. The ends were cut back, 10 bases at V and 5 bases at J, with 13 bases in the middle. The CDR3 is CAILRERDTQYF. CDR3 coding DNA: TGTGCCATCCTCAGGGAGAGAGATACGCAGTATTTT.

This clonotype was counted between two and nine times. The V gene is TRBV7-6, the J gene TRBJ2-5, with TRBD2 matching over 10 bases. The CDR3 consists of 17 residues. J lost 2 bases, V lost 3 bases, and 9 bases had no gene match. Per germline, CDR1 SGHVS and CDR2 FNYEAQ. The CDR3 DNA sequence: TGTGCCAGCAGCTTTGGTCTAGCGGGGGAGATACAAGAGACCCAGTACTTC. Translated, it gives CASSFGLAGEIQETQYF.

The chain employs TRBV4-1 and TRBJ2-1; 9 positions agree with TRBD1. Germline CDR1 reads MGHRA; CDR2 reads YSYEKL. This CDR3 region has 15 residues. Trimming cost V 0 bases and J 7 bases; bases outside gene matches: 4. The CDR3 coding sequence is TGCGCCAGCAGCCAAGAGATTGGGACAGGGAATGAGCAGTTCTTC. Encoded protein: CASSQEIGTGNEQFF.

This clonotype has just a few counts. The chain links TRBV7-9 to TRBJ1-1; D is unclear. V was shortened by 5 bases and J by 8 bases, with 12 bases between the two germline ends. Germline lookup yields CDR1 SEHNR and CDR2 FQNEAQ (reference sequence). This CDR3 is built from 12 residues. CDR3 sequence: CASSALTEEAFF. In DNA, the CDR3 is TGTGCCAGCAGCGCGCTGACGGAAGAAGCTTTCTTT.

This clonotype occurred many times. The chain has TRBV7-9 and TRBJ2-7; 10 bases match TRBD1. The germline gives CDR1 SEHNR, CDR2 FQNEAQ (reference sequence). J lost 3 bases, V lost 1 base, and 12 bases had no gene match. The CDR3 sequence is 18 residues long. Here the CDR3 reads CASSLVSSDRGRFYEQYF. CDR3 DNA sequence: TGTGCCAGCAGCTTAGTCAGCTCAGACAGGGGGCGCTTCTACGAGCAGTACTTC.

This clonotype turned up a few times. The chain recombines TRBV19 with TRBJ1-1, with D hard to call. The germline CDR1 and CDR2 sequences are LNHDA and SQIVND (reference sequence). V lost 7 bases and J lost 3, with 15 bases in between. The CDR3 is made up of 14 amino acids. This CDR3 reads CASKFGGSDTEAFF. The CDR3 bases are TGTGCCAGTAAATTTGGAGGGTCGGACACTGAAGCTTTCTTT. Full variable domain (remainder filled in from reference TRBV19 and TRBJ1-1): DGGITQSPKYLFRKEGQNVTLSCEQNLNHDAMYWYRQDPGQGLRLIYYSQIVNDFQKGDIAEGYSVSREKKESFPLTVTSAQKNPTAFYLCASKFGGSDTEAFFGQGTRLTVV.

This clonotype was counted a few times. V gene TRBV11-2 combines with J gene TRBJ1-6; D uncertain. Trimming took 1 base from V and 6 from J, leaving 10 bases between them. In germline, CDR1 is SGHAT, CDR2 FQNNGV. CDR3 length: 15 amino acids. CDR3 nucleotides: TGTGCCAGCAGCTTAGCGGGTCCCTCTAATTCACCCCTCCACTTT. The encoded protein is CASSLAGPSNSPLHF.

J is TRBJ2-1 and V is TRBV4-1, with D maybe TRBD2 (7 bases). The germline V gene encodes CDR1 MGHRA and CDR2 YSYEKL. Trimming removed 0 bases at V and 6 bases at J, with 15 bases between. The CDR3 is 16 residues long. CDR3 in amino acids: CASSQERWGGSNEQFF. The DNA of the CDR3 is TGCGCCAGCAGCCAAGAGCGGTGGGGGGGCTCCAATGAGCAGTTCTTC.

This clonotype was detected only a few times. This chain uses TRBV7-3 with TRBJ2-5; 8 bases agree with TRBD1. The CDR3 is 17 residues long. From germline, CDR1 is SGHTA and CDR2 FQGTGA. J gave up 2 bases and V 5 bases, and 13 bases lay outside the gene matches. This CDR3 is CASSPGERQGRQETQYF. The CDR3 DNA reads as TGTGCCAGCAGCCCCGGGGAGAGACAGGGGCGACAAGAGACCCAGTACTTC.